One and the same sample provided the 14 T cell receptor beta chains below, sequenced in a study of blood T cell repertoires in COVID-19. The method was immunoSEQ multiplex PCR; TCRdb's version includes in-frame clones alone and lacks a portion of them. The repertoire has about 75,000 clones, around 74% of them found once; the top ten carry roughly 5.9%. The source material was peripheral blood. These receptors were obtained from a woman aged 80 or over with active or convalescent COVID-19.

V and J are TRBV30 and TRBJ1-6; D is perhaps TRBD1 (6 bases). Trimming took 3 bases from V and 11 from J, leaving 14 bases between them. Germline-derived CDR1 and CDR2 are GTSNPN and SVGIG (reference sequence). This CDR3 region has 13 residues. CDR3 in amino acids: CAWSNRDGTPLHF. CDR3 bases: TGTGCCTGGAGCAACAGGGACGGGACACCCCTCCACTTT.

The chain couples TRBV6-4 to TRBJ2-1, with TRBD1 as a possible D gene (5 bases). The CDR3 covers 12 residues. V was cut by 6 bases and J by 9 bases, with 12 bases left in between. Germline CDR1 reads MRHNA; CDR2 reads SNTAGT. Here the CDR3 reads CASRGVMSEQFF. The CDR3 region has the DNA TGTGCCAGCAGAGGGGTAATGTCTGAGCAGTTCTTC.

This rearrangement joins TRBV28 to TRBJ1-2, with D uncertain. This CDR3 spans 12 amino acids. Looked up from germline, CDR1 is MDHEN and CDR2 is SYDVKM. The ends were cut back, 4 bases at V and 5 bases at J, with 8 bases in the middle. The CDR3 region has the DNA TGTGCCAGCAGTTACACAGCTTATGGCTACACCTTC. Residues: CASSYTAYGYTF.

This clone was seen just once. J is TRBJ2-7 and V is TRBV28; 10 nucleotides match TRBD1. The length of the CDR3 is 15 residues. Trimming removed 3 bases from V and 2 bases from J; junction bases left unmatched: 4. The V gene's germline CDR1 is MDHEN and CDR2 SYDVKM. In DNA form, the CDR3 reads TGTGCCAGCAGTTTCTCGGGACAGGGGACCTACGAGCAGTACTTC. It specifies CASSFSGQGTYEQYF. Together with reference TRBV28 and TRBJ2-7, the CDR3 gives the full variable domain: DVKVTQSSRYLVKRTGEKVFLECVQDMDHENMFWYRQDPGLGLRLIYFSYDVKMKEKGDIPEGYSVSREKKERFSLILESASTNQTSMYLCASSFSGQGTYEQYFGPGTRLTVT.

This rearrangement joins TRBV11-2 to TRBJ2-1, with 11 bases that match TRBD2. The ends lost 4 bases at V and 6 bases at J; junction bases unmatched: 11. Germline CDR1 and CDR2: SGHAT and FQNNGV. The CDR3 consists of 17 residues. The CDR3, as DNA: TGTGCCAGCAGCTCCCCCCTACTAGCGGGAGACCCCAATGAGCAGTTCTTC. Translating it yields CASSSPLLAGDPNEQFF.

The J gene is TRBJ2-3, the V gene TRBV15; 12 bases line up with TRBD2. Trimming removed 0 bases from V and 1 base from J; junction bases left unmatched: 5. The CDR3 has 18 amino acids. The germline V gene has CDR1 LNHNV and CDR2 YYDKDF (reference sequence). CDR3 sequence: CATSRDAGLAGRTDTQYF. The DNA of the CDR3 is TGTGCCACCAGCAGAGATGCCGGACTAGCGGGACGCACAGATACGCAGTATTTT.

This clone was seen more than once but under ten times. The chain carries TRBV11-3 and TRBJ1-1; D perhaps matches TRBD1 (6 bases). Trimming pared 6 bases from V and 9 bases from J, leaving 17 bases between. This CDR3 spans 13 amino acids. The V gene's germline CDR1 is SGHNT and CDR2 YENEEA. In DNA, the CDR3 is TGTGCCAGCAGTTCCGGGACATCAGGGAAAGCTTTCTTT. Encoded protein: CASSSGTSGKAFF.

The CDR3 DNA follows: TGTGCCAGTGGGCGAGGAGGGGTTGGTGAGCAGTTCTTC. It codes for CASGRGGVGEQFF. The V and J genes are TRBV2 and TRBJ2-1; tentatively, D is TRBD2 (6 bases). Looked up from germline, CDR1 is SNHLY and CDR2 is FYNNEI. The V gene lost 9 bases and the J gene lost 9 bases, with 18 bases spanning the gap. The CDR3 extends over 13 amino acids.

V and J are TRBV6-2 or TRBV6-3 and TRBJ2-5; 7 nucleotides match TRBD1. Germline-derived CDR1 and CDR2 are MNHEY and SVGEGT. The CDR3 is made up of 16 amino acids. V was pared by 0 bases and J by 2 bases, with 6 bases of the junction left unmatched. DNA of the CDR3: TGTGCCAGCAGTTACTCGACGGCAGGGGGACAAGAGACCCAGTACTTC. Its translation is CASSYSTAGGQETQYF.

CDR3 residues: CASSLSPLYEQYF. The CDR3 DNA follows: TGTGCCAGCAGCTTATCCCCCTTGTACGAGCAGTACTTC. The V gene is TRBV7-6, the J gene TRBJ2-7; D is unclear. The CDR3 is 13 residues long. Germline CDR1 is SGHVS and CDR2 is FNYEAQ. Trimming stripped 2 bases from V and 4 bases from J, with 9 bases between.

In its sample, this clone was seen a few times. The rearrangement uses TRBV7-8 and TRBJ1-1, with D possibly matching TRBD1 (5 bases). CDR3 length equals 15 residues. Trimming pared 2 bases from V and 6 bases from J, leaving 16 bases between. Germline CDR1 is SGHVS and CDR2 is FQNEAQ. Here the CDR3 DNA reads TGTGCCAGCAGCTTATTCCGGGGGGGGAGGGCTGAAGCTTTCTTT. Amino acid sequence: CASSLFRGGRAEAFF.

This chain connects TRBV7-9 to TRBJ2-2, with 7 bases that match TRBD1. The length of the CDR3 is 14 residues. Losses at the gene ends were 5 bases for V and 5 bases for J; bases not matched to a gene: 5. Germline lookup yields CDR1 SEHNR and CDR2 FQNEAQ (reference sequence). The DNA for the CDR3 is TGTGCCAGCAGCCGGGACAGTCTTACCGGGGAGCTGTTTTTT. Its protein product is CASSRDSLTGELFF.

The V call is TRBV13, the J call TRBJ2-1; TRBD2 matches 7 bases. The CDR3 runs to 15 residues. V shed 6 bases and J 0 bases; nucleotides not matched to a gene: 5. CDR1 is PRHDT and CDR2 is FYEKMQ in the germline V gene (reference sequence). The CDR3 loop reads CASRIAGLSYNEQFF. CDR3 DNA: TGTGCCAGCAGAATAGCGGGCCTCTCCTACAATGAGCAGTTCTTC.

The chain has TRBV7-3 and TRBJ2-1; TRBD2 matches at 10 bases. Trimming at V came to 1 base and at J to 3 bases, leaving 6 bases not matched to a gene. Germline CDR1 SGHTA, CDR2 FQGTGA. The CDR3 has 17 amino acids. DNA for the CDR3: TGTGCCAGCAGCTTAAACCCACTAGCGGGAATCTACAATGAGCAGTTCTTC. Encoded protein: CASSLNPLAGIYNEQFF.